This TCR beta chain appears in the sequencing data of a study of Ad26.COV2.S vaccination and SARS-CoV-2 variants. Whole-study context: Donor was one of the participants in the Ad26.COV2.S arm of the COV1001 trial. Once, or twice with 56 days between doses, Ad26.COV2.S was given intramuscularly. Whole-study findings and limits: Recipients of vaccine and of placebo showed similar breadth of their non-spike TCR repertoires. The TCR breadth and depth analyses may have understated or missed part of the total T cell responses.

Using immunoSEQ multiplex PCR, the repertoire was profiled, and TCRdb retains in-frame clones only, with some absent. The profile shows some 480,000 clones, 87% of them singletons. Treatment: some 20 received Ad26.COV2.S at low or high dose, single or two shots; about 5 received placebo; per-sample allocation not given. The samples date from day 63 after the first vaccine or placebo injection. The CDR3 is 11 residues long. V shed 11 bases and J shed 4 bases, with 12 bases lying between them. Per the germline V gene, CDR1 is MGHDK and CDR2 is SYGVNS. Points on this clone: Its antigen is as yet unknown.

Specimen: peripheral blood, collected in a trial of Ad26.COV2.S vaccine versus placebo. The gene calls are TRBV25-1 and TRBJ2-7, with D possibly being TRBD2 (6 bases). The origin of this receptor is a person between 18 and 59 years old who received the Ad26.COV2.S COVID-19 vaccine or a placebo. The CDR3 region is CACGVTYEQYF. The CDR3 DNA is TGTGCCTGCGGGGTCACGTACGAGCAGTACTTC.